This entry concerns a single TCR beta chain. What it binds is unknown. The record originates from a study of T and B cells in COVID-19 patients. Broader study findings: CD4+, regulatory T cell, CD8+ and sorted SARS-CoV-2-responsive or tetramer+ T cells were not yet sequenced. Highly clonal in active COVID-19, TRB repertoires exceeded healthy-donor diversity and richness at recovery.

Each TRB amplification used roughly 220-550 ng of genomic DNA from blood. BIOMED2 TRB-A/B primer pools were used in multiplex TRB PCR. TCRdb reprocessed the multiplex PCR reads via MiXCR and lists one record per CDR3 protein. The profile covers about 10,000 distinct CDR3 sequences, with around 28% appearing a single time and roughly a quarter taken by the ten largest. Trimming took 5 bases from V and 0 from J, leaving 11 bases between them. CDR3 length: 14 amino acids. Germline CDR1 SGHTA, CDR2 FQGNSA. The gene calls are TRBV7-2 and TRBJ2-7, with D possibly being TRBD1 (6 bases). Source material: blood. The TCR sequence derives from a human donor who had recovered from COVID-19. CDR3 nucleotides: TGTGCCAGCAGCCTAGGGACATCCTCCTACGAGCAGTACTTC. Its translation is CASSLGTSSYEQYF.